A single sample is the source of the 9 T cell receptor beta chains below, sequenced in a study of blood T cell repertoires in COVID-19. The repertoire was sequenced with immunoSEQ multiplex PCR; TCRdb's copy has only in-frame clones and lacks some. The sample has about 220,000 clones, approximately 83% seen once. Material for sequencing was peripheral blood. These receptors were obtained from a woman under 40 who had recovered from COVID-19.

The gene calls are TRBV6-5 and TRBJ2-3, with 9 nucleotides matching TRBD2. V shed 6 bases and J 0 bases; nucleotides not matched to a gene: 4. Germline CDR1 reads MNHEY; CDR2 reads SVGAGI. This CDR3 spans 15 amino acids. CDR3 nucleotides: TGTGCCAGCAGGGGGACTAGCCGTAGCACAGATACGCAGTATTTT. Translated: CASRGTSRSTDTQYF.

CDR3 bases: TGTGCCAGCAGCTTACTTCACACGGGTGAAAAACTGTTTTTT. Its translation is CASSLLHTGEKLFF. The rearrangement joins TRBV5-6 to TRBJ1-4; D gene uncertain. Trimming took off 2 bases at V and 7 bases at J, with 12 bases between the two ends. This CDR3 spans 14 amino acids. Germline V lookup: CDR1 SGHDT, CDR2 YYEEEE.

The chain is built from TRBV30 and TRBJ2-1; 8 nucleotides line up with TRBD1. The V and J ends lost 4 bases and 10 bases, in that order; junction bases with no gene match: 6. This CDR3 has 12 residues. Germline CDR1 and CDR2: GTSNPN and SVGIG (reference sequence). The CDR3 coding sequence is TGTGCCTGGACACTGACAGGGGACGAGCAGTTCTTC. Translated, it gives CAWTLTGDEQFF.

CDR3 protein: CASSPWGRSSYEQYF. CDR3 sequence (DNA): TGTGCCAGCAGCCCGTGGGGGAGGAGCTCCTACGAGCAGTACTTC. This chain uses TRBV5-6 with TRBJ2-7, with D perhaps TRBD2 (6 bases). This CDR3 has 15 residues. V lost 4 bases and J 0 bases, leaving 14 bases between the germline ends. Per the germline V gene, CDR1 is SGHDT and CDR2 is YYEEEE.

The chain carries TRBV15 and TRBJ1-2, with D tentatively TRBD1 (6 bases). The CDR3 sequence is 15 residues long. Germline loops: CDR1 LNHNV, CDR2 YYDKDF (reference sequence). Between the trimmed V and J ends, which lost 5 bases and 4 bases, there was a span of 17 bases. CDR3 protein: CATSSTDSHIYGYTF. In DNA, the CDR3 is TGTGCCACCAGCTCTACGGACAGCCACATCTATGGCTACACCTTC.

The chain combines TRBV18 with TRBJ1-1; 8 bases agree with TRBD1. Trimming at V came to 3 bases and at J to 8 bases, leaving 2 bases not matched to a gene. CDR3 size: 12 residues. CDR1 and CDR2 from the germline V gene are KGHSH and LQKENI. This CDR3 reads CASSPRTGEAFF. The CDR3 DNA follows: TGTGCCAGCTCACCGCGGACAGGGGAAGCTTTCTTT.

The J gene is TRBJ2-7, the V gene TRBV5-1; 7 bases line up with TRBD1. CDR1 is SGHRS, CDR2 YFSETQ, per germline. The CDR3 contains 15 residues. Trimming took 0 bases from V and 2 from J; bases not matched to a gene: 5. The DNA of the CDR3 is TGCGCCAGCAGCTTGGGTCGACAGGGTCCCTACGAGCAGTACTTC. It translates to CASSLGRQGPYEQYF.

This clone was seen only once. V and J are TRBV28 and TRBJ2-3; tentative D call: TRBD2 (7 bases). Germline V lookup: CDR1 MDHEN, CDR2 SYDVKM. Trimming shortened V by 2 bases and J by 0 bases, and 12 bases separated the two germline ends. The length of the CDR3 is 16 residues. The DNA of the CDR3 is TGTGCCAGCAGTTTAGGGGCGGGGGCGAGCACAGATACGCAGTATTTT. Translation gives CASSLGAGASTDTQYF.

The CDR3 loop is CASRMSGSAGANVLTF. The CDR3, as DNA: TGTGCCAGCAGGATGAGCGGGTCCGCCGGGGCCAACGTCCTGACTTTC. The genes are TRBV11-1 and TRBJ2-6; the D gene is possibly TRBD2 (6 bases). CDR3 length: 16 amino acids. Germline CDR1 and CDR2: SGHAT and FQDESV (reference sequence). Trimming stripped 6 bases from V and 4 bases from J, with 16 bases between. Variable domain in full (rest from reference TRBV11-1 and TRBJ2-6): EAEVAQSPRYKITEKSQAVAFWCDPISGHATLYWYRQILGQGPELLVQFQDESVVDDSQLPKDRFSAERLKGVDSTLKIQPAELGDSAMYLCASRMSGSAGANVLTFGAGSRLTVL.